The entry below gives a single TCR beta chain sequence along with its context. This entry is derived from a study of blood T cell repertoires in COVID-19. Sequenced by immunoSEQ multiplex PCR; TCRdb stores in-frame clones only, minus some. The sample lists around 110,000 clones; 70% to 85% were seen once. In germline, CDR1 is SGHNT, CDR2 YENEEA. With 4 bases clipped from V and 3 bases from J, the junction kept 8 bases outside the gene matches. The CDR3 contains 16 residues. The sample consisted of peripheral blood. The J gene is TRBJ2-3, the V gene TRBV11-3, with 9 bases matching TRBD1. The sequence derives from a woman aged 70-85 years with acute or convalescent COVID-19. The CDR3 DNA is TGTGCCAGCAGCTGGAAGCCGGGACAGGGAACAGATACGCAGTATTTT. The encoded protein is CASSWKPGQGTDTQYF.